Listed below are T cell receptor beta chains from one sample, sequenced in a study of shared T cell receptors in the human thymus. Produced via immunoSEQ multiplex PCR; TCRdb's table is partial and in-frame only. The sample has hundreds of thousands of clones; roughly 86% are singletons. The sample was also reused in another study, on human thymus T cells.

The sample was thymocytes. The origin of the receptors is a boy under two years old with a congenital heart defect. The CDR3 runs from the conserved cysteine through the conserved F or W. A D gene is named only where the DNA matches it firmly. Not all rows give a size; the values are once, few, many and, for expanded clones, a class.

v_call	clone_size	j_call	d_call	cdr3_aa	cdr3_nt
TRBV7-2	few	TRBJ1-1	.	CASSYETRTAPGGEAFF	TGTGCCAGCAGCTACGAAACTCGGACAGCACCCGGTGGTGAAGCTTTCTTT
TRBV5-6	.	TRBJ2-7	TRBD2	CASSFRQRESYEQYF	TGTGCCAGCAGCTTTAGACAGCGGGAGTCCTACGAGCAGTACTTC
TRBV27	.	TRBJ1-5	.	CASSCFARGGNQPQHF	TGTGCCAGCAGTTGCTTTGCCAGGGGAGGGAATCAGCCCCAGCATTTT
TRBV5-1	.	TRBJ1-2	TRBD1	CASSLTPGQGNYGYTF	TGCGCCAGCAGCTTGACCCCCGGACAGGGAAACTATGGCTACACCTTC
TRBV4-1	.	TRBJ2-7	.	CASSPARVAYEQYF	TGCGCCAGCAGCCCAGCCAGGGTGGCCTACGAGCAGTACTTC
TRBV6-5	.	TRBJ1-2	.	CASSYVGTRYSYGYTF	TGTGCCAGCAGTTACGTTGGGACAAGGTACAGCTATGGCTACACCTTC
TRBV11-2	.	TRBJ1-2	.	CASSFGHGYTF	TGTGCCAGCAGCTTTGGACACGGATACACCTTC
TRBV28	.	TRBJ2-1	.	CASSKRGMTPRDNEQFF	TGTGCCAGCAGTAAAAGGGGGATGACCCCCCGGGACAATGAGCAGTTCTTC
TRBV7-2	once	TRBJ1-1	.	CASSPLGGPREIHTEAFF	TGTGCCAGCAGCCCCCTCGGAGGACCCCGGGAAATCCACACTGAAGCTTTCTTT
TRBV19	.	TRBJ1-5	TRBD1	CASKGQGGNQPQHF	TGTGCCAGTAAAGGACAGGGTGGCAATCAGCCCCAGCATTTT
TRBV19	.	TRBJ2-2	TRBD1	CASSTTGETGELFF	TGTGCCAGTAGTACGACAGGGGAGACCGGGGAGCTGTTTTTT
TRBV19	.	TRBJ1-6	TRBD1	CASSSIPPGQGSSYNSPLHF	TGTGCCAGTAGTTCTATACCCCCGGGACAGGGGAGCTCCTATAATTCACCCCTCCACTTT
TRBV5-6	.	TRBJ2-3	TRBD1	CASSQGQGISTDTQYF	TGTGCCAGCAGCCAGGGACAGGGCATTAGCACAGATACGCAGTATTTT
TRBV12-5	.	TRBJ2-3	.	CASGPARADSTDTQYF	TGTGCTAGTGGTCCGGCAAGAGCGGATAGCACAGATACGCAGTATTTT
TRBV28	once	TRBJ2-7	TRBD2	CASSLPPGGPASYEQYF	TGTGCCAGCAGTCTCCCCCCGGGAGGGCCCGCCTCCTACGAGCAGTACTTC
TRBV6-6	.	TRBJ1-1	.	CASSYSYVVAFF	TGTGCCAGCAGTTACTCGTATGTAGTAGCTTTCTTT
TRBV19	.	TRBJ2-7	.	CASRGGDRVSDEQYF	TGTGCCAGTAGGGGGGGAGACAGGGTATCCGACGAGCAGTACTTC
TRBV10-2	.	TRBJ2-2	.	CASSRGGTGELFF	TGCGCCAGCAGTCGCGGAGGCACCGGGGAGCTGTTTTTT
TRBV12-5	.	TRBJ1-2	.	CASGLVREGNYGYTF	TGTGCTAGTGGTTTGGTACGGGAAGGAAACTATGGCTACACCTTC
TRBV29-1	.	TRBJ2-5	.	CSVDPAGTGEAQYF	TGCAGCGTTGACCCAGCGGGTACGGGAGAGGCCCAGTACTTC
TRBV9	few	TRBJ1-1	.	CASSVGIPGHNMNTEAFF	TGTGCCAGCAGCGTAGGGATACCGGGACACAATATGAACACTGAAGCTTTCTTT
TRBV27	.	TRBJ2-7	.	CASSLDWSSYEQYF	TGTGCCAGCAGTCTCGACTGGAGCTCCTACGAGCAGTACTTC
TRBV2	.	TRBJ2-7	.	CASSAGTEDYEQYF	TGTGCCAGCAGCGCCGGGACTGAGGACTACGAGCAGTACTTC
TRBV18	.	TRBJ2-3	TRBD1	CASSRPDRHSRDTQYF	TGTGCCAGCTCACGACCGGACAGGCACTCTCGTGATACGCAGTATTTT
TRBV27	.	TRBJ1-1	TRBD1	CASSLDPSGGGECMNTEAFF	TGTGCCAGCAGTCTTGACCCCTCGGGAGGGGGCGAATGTATGAACACTGAAGCTTTCTTT
TRBV5-6	.	TRBJ2-3	TRBD2	CASSPTSGSSDTQYF	TGTGCCAGCAGCCCGACTAGCGGGTCATCCGATACGCAGTATTTT
TRBV15	.	TRBJ2-7	.	CATSRAAGRVYEQYF	TGTGCCACCAGCAGAGCGGCGGGACGAGTCTACGAGCAGTACTTC
TRBV5-6	.	TRBJ2-1	TRBD1	CASSLDGQGTYNEQFF	TGTGCCAGCAGCTTGGACGGACAGGGTACCTACAATGAGCAGTTCTTC
TRBV7-2	once	TRBJ2-5	.	CASSLLGGAYETQYF	TGTGCCAGCAGCTTATTGGGGGGGGCGTATGAGACCCAGTACTTC
TRBV19	.	TRBJ1-1	TRBD1	CASSMGSGQGGTEAFF	TGTGCCAGTAGTATGGGGAGTGGACAGGGGGGCACTGAAGCTTTCTTT
TRBV28	.	TRBJ1-2	.	CASSPKTHDYGYTF	TGTGCCAGCAGTCCTAAGACACATGACTATGGCTACACCTTC
TRBV5-4	.	TRBJ2-7	TRBD1	CASSPSRDRARVDYEQYF	TGTGCCAGCAGCCCCTCCCGGGACAGGGCGAGGGTAGACTACGAGCAGTACTTC